The clone carrying this TCR beta chain was counted ten times or more. The source of the sample is a study of T cells in Graves' hyperthyroidism and ophthalmopathy. Participants, patients aged 18 to 65, had newly diagnosed hyperthyroidism with a duration under 2 months. Criteria for exclusion of patients were uncontrolled infection, other autoimmune disease, pregnancy or lactation. Preceding any ophthalmopathy symptoms, the blood sample dates from first hyperthyroidism diagnosis. Researchers took RNA transcripts and amplified the TCR beta CDR3 regions from them. HTBI primers were employed in a first-round RT-PCR of the TCR CDR3. MiXCR, run by TCRdb on the multiplex PCR reads, gives a single entry per CDR3 protein. The data show hundreds of thousands of distinct CDR3 sequences, 25% to 30% seen once. From germline, CDR1 is MGHRA and CDR2 YSYEKL. The CDR3 runs to 13 residues. Trimming left V 0 bases short and J 4 bases short, with 7 bases between.

Sequencing input: blood. The chain joins TRBV4-1 to TRBJ2-7, with D hard to call. The clonotype originates from a man aged 40-49 years with Graves' hyperthyroidism that later progressed to Graves' ophthalmopathy. As DNA, the CDR3 is TGCGCCAGCAGCCAAGACAGGCGGTACGAGCAGTACTTC. Protein sequence: CASSQDRRYEQYF.